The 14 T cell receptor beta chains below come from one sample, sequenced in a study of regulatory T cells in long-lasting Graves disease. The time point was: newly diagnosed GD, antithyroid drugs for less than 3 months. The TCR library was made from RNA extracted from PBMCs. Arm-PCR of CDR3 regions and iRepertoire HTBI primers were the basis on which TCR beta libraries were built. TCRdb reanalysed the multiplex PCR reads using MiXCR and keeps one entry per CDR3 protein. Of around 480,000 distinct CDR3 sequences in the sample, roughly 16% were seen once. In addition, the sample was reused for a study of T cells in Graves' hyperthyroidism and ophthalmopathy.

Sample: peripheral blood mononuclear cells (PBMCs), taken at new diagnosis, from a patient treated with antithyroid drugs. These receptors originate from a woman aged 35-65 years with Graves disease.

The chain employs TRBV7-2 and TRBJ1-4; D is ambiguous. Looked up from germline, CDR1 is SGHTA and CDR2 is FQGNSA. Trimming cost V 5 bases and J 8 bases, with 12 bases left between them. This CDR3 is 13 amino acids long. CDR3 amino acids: CASSPEAGEKLFF. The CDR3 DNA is TGTGCCAGCAGCCCGGAGGCGGGGGAAAAACTGTTTTTT.

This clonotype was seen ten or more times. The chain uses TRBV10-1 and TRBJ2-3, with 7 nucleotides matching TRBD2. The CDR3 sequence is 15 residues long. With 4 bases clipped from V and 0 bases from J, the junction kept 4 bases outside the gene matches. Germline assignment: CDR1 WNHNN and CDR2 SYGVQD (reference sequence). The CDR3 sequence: CASSAGTTSTDTQYF. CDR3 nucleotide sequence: TGCGCCAGCAGTGCCGGGACTACCAGCACAGATACGCAGTATTTT.

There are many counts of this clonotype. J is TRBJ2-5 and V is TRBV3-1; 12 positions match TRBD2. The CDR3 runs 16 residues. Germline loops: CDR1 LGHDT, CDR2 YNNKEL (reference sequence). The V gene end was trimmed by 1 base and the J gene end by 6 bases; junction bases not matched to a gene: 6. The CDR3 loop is CASSQVRLAGVKTQYF. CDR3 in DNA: TGTGCCAGCAGCCAAGTTCGACTAGCGGGGGTGAAGACCCAGTACTTC.

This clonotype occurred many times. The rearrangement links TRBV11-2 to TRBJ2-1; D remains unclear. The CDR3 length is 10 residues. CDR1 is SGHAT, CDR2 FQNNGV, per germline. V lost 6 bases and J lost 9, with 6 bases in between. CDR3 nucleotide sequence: TGTGCCAGCAGTTCCGGTGAGCAGTTCTTC. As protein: CASSSGEQFF.

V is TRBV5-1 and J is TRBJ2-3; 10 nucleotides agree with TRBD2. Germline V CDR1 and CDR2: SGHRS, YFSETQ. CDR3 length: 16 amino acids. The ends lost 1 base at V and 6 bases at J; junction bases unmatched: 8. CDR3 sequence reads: CASSLQGLAKYDTQYF. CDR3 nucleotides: TGCGCCAGCAGCTTGCAGGGACTAGCGAAATACGATACGCAGTATTTT.

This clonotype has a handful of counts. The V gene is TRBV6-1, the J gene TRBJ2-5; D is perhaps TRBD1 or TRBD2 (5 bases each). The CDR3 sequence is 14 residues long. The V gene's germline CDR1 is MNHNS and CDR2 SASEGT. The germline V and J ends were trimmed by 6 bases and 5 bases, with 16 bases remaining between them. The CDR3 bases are TGTGCCAGCAGACTAACCCCTGAGGGGGAGACCCAGTACTTC. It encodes CASRLTPEGETQYF.

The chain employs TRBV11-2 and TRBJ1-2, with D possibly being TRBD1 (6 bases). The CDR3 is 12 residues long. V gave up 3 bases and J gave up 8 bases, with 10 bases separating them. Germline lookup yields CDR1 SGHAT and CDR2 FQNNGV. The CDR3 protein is CASSFEGDGYTF. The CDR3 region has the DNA TGTGCCAGCAGCTTCGAGGGGGACGGCTACACCTTC.

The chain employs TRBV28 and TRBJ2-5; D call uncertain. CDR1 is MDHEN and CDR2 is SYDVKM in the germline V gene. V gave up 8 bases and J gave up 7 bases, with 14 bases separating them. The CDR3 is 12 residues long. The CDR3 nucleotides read TGTGCCAGCTTTGGACCCTCTAGGACCCAGTACTTC. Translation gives CASFGPSRTQYF.

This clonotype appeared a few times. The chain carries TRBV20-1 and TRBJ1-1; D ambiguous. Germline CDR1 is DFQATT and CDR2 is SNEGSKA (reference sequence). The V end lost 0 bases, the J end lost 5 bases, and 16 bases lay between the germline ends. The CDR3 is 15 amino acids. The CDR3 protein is CSARDGGRGTTEAFF. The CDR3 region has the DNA TGCAGTGCTAGAGATGGAGGCCGGGGAACAACTGAAGCTTTCTTT.

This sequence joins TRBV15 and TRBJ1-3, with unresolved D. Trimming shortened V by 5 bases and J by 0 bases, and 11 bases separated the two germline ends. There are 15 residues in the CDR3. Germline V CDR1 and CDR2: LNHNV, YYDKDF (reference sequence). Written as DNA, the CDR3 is TGTGCCACCAGCCCCCTTTATTCCTCTGGAAACACCATATATTTT. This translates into CATSPLYSSGNTIYF.

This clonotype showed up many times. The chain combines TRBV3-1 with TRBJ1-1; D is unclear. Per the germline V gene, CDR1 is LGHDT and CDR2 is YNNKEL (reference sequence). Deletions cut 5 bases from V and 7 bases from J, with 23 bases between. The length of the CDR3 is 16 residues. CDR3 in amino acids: CASSSSRSQSFNEAFF. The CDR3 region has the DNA TGTGCCAGCAGCTCAAGCAGATCTCAGTCATTTAATGAAGCTTTCTTT.

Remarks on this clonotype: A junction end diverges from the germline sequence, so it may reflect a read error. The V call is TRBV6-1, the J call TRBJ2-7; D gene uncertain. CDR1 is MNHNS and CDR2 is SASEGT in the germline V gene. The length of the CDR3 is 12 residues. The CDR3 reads CAISEVGYEQYF. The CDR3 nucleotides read TGTGCCATCAGTGAAGTTGGGTACGAGCAGTACTTC.

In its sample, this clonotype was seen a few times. CDR3 amino acids: CAISGSSGDFRTQYF. The CDR3 DNA follows: TGTGCCATCAGTGGTTCTAGCGGGGATTTTCGGACCCAGTACTTC. V usage is TRBV10-3 and J usage is TRBJ2-5; 9 bases line up with TRBD2. This CDR3 is 15 amino acids long. Germline V lookup: CDR1 ENHRY, CDR2 SYGVKD. Trimming took 4 bases from V and 7 from J; bases not matched to a gene: 10.

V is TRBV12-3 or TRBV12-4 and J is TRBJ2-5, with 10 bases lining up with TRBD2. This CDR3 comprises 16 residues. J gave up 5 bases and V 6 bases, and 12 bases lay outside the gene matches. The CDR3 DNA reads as TGTGCCAGCAGCCTTAGTAGCGGGGGGCCGCCGGAGACCCAGTACTTC. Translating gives CASSLSSGGPPETQYF.